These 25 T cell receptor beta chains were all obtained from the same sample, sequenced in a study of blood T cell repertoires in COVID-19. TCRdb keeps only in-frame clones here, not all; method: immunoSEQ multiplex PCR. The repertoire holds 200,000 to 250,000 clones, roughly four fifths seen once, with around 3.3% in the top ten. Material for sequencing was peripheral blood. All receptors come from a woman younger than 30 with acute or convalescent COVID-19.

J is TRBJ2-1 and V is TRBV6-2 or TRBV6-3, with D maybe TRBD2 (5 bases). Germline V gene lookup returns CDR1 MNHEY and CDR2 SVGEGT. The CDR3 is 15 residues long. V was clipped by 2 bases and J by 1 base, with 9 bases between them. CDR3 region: CASSYGRTSYNEQFF. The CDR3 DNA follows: TGTGCCAGCAGTTACGGGCGGACTTCCTACAATGAGCAGTTCTTC.

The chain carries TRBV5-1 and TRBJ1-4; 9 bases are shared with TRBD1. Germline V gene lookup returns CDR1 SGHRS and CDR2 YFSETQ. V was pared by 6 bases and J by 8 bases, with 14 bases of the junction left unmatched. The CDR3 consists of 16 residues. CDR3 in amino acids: CASTFRPGQGGEKLFF. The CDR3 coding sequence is TGCGCCAGCACCTTTCGTCCGGGACAGGGCGGCGAAAAACTGTTTTTT.

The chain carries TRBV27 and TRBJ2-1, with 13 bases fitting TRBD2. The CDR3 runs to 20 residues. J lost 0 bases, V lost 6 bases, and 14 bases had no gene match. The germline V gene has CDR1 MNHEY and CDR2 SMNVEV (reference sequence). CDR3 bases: TGTGCCAGCAGCCGTACCGGACTAGCGGGAGCCCCGAGCTCCTACAATGAGCAGTTCTTC. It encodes CASSRTGLAGAPSSYNEQFF.

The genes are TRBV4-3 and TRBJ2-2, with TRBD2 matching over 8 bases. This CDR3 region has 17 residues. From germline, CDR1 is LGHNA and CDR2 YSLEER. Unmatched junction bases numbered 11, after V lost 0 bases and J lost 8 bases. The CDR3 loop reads CASSQEGGRSRGGELFF. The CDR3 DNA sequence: TGCGCCAGCAGCCAAGAGGGCGGGAGGTCCCGGGGAGGGGAGCTGTTTTTT.

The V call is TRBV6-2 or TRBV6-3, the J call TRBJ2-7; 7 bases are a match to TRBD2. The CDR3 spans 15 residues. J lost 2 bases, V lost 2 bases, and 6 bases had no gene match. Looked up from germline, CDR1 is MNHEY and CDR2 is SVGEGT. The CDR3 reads CASSYGGSVPYEQYF. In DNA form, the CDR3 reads TGTGCCAGCAGTTACGGCGGGAGTGTCCCCTACGAGCAGTACTTC.

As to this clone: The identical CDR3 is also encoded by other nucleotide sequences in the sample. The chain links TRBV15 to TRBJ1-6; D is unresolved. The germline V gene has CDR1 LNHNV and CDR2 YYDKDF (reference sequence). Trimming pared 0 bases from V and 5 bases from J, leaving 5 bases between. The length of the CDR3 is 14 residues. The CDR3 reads CATSRDTNNSPLHF. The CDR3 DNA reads TGTGCCACCAGCAGAGACACTAATAATTCACCCCTCCACTTT.

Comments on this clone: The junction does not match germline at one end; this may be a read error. The CDR3 here is CASSLGLAGGDNEQFF. The DNA for the CDR3 is TGTGCTAGCAGCTTAGGCCTAGCGGGGGGGGACAATGAGCAGTTCTTC. This chain links TRBV7-7 with TRBJ2-1; 12 nucleotides align to TRBD2. The CDR3 is made up of 16 amino acids. Germline values: CDR1 SSHAT, CDR2 FNYEAQ (reference sequence).

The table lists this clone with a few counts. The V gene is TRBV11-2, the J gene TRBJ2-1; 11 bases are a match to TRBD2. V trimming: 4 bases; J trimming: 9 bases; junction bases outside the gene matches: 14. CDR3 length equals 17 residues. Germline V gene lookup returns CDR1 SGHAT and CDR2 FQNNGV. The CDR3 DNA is TGTGCCAGCAGCTCCCTTAGCGGGAGGGCCCCTACAGGTGAGCAGTTCTTC. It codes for CASSSLSGRAPTGEQFF. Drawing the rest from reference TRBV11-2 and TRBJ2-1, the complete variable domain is EAGVAQSPRYKIIEKRQSVAFWCNPISGHATLYWYQQILGQGPKLLIQFQNNGVVDDSQLPKDRFSAERLKGVDSTLKIQPAKLEDSAVYLCASSSLSGRAPTGEQFFGPGTRLTVL.

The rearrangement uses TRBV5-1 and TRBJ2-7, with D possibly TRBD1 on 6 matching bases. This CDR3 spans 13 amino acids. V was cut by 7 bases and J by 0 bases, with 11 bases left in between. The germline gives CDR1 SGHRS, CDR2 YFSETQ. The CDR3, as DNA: TGCGCCAGCGGGTGGGACAACTCCTACGAGCAGTACTTC. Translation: CASGWDNSYEQYF.

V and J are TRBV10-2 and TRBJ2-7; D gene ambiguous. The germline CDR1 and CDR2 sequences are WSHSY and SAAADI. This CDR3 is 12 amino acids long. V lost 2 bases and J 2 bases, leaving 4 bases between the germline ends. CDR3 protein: CASSENTYEQYF. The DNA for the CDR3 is TGCGCCAGCAGTGAGAATACCTACGAGCAGTACTTC.

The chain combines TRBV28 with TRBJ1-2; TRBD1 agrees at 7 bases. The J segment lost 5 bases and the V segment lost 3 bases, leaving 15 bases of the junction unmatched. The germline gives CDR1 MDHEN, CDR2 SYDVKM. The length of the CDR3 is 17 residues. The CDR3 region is CASSFWVGQGQSYGYTF. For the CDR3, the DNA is TGTGCCAGCAGTTTTTGGGTGGGTCAGGGACAGTCATATGGCTACACCTTC.

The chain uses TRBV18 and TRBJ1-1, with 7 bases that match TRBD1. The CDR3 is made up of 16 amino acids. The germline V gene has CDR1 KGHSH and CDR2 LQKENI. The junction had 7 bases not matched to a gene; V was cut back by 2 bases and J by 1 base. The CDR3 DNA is TGTGCCAGCTCACCAGTAACAGGGGCTAAGAACACTGAAGCTTTCTTT. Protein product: CASSPVTGAKNTEAFF.

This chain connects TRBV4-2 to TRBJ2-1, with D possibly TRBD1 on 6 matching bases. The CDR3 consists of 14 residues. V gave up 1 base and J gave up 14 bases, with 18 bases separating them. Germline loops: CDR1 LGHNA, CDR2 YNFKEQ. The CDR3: CASSQVGERGSEFF. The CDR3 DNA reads TGTGCCAGCAGCCAAGTGGGTGAGAGGGGGTCGGAGTTCTTC.

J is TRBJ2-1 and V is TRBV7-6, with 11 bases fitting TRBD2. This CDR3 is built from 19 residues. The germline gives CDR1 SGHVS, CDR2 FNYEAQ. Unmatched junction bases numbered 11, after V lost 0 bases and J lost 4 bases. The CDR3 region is CASSLAGSGRVGRYNEQFF. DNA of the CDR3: TGTGCCAGCAGCTTAGCTGGTAGCGGGAGGGTCGGGCGTTACAATGAGCAGTTCTTC.

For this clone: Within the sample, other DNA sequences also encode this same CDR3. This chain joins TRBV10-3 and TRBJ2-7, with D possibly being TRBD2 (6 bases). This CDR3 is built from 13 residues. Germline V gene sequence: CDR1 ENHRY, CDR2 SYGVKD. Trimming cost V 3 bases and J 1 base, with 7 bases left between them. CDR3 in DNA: TGTGCCATCAGTGATGGGAGGTCCTACGAGCAGTACTTC. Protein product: CAISDGRSYEQYF.

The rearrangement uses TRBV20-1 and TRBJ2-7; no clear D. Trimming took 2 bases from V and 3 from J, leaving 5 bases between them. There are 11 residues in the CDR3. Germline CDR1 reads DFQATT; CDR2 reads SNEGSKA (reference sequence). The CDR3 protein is CSARWSYEQYF. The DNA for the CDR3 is TGCAGTGCTAGATGGAGCTACGAGCAGTACTTC.

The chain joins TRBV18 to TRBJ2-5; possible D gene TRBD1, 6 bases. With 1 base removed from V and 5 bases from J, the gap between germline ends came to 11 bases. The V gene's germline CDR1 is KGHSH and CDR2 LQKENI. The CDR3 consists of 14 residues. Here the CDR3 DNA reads TGTGCCAGCTCACCACAGGGGGTATTGGAGACCCAGTACTTC. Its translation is CASSPQGVLETQYF.

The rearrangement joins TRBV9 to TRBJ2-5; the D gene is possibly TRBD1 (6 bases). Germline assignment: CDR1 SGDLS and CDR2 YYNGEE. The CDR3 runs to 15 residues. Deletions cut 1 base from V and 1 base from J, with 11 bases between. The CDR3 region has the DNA TGTGCCAGCAGCGTAATCACAGGGCCCCAAGAGACCCAGTACTTC. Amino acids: CASSVITGPQETQYF.

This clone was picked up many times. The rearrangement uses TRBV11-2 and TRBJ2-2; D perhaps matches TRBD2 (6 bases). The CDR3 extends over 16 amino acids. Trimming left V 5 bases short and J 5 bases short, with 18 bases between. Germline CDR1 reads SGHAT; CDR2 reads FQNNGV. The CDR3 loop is CASSPRGGGSTGELFF. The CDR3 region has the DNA TGTGCCAGCAGCCCGAGGGGTGGAGGGTCGACCGGGGAGCTGTTTTTT.

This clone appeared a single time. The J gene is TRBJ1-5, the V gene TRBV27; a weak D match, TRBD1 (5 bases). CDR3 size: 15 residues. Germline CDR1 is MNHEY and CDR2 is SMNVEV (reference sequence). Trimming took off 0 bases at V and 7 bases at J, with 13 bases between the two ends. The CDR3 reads CASSLSRPAGQPQHF. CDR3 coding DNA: TGTGCCAGCAGTTTATCTCGCCCCGCAGGGCAGCCCCAGCATTTT.

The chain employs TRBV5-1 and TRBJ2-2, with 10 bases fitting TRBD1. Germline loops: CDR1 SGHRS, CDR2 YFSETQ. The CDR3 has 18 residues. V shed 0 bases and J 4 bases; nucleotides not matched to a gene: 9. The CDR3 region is CASSLAEPGQGITGELFF. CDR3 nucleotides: TGCGCCAGCAGCTTGGCAGAACCGGGACAGGGGATCACCGGGGAGCTGTTTTTT.

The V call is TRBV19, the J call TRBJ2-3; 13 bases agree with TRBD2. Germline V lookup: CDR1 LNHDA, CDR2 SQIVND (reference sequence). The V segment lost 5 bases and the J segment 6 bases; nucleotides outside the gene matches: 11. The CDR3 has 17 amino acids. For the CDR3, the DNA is TGTGCCAGTAGTGTAGGACTAGCGGGAGATTTCGAGGATACGCAGTATTTT. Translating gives CASSVGLAGDFEDTQYF.

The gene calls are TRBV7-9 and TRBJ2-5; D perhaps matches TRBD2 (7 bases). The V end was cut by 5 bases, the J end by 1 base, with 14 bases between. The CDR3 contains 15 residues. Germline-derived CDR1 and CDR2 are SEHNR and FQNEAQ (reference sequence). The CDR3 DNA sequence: TGTGCCAGCAGCCCAAGGGGGGGTCCCCAAGAGACCCAGTACTTC. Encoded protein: CASSPRGGPQETQYF.

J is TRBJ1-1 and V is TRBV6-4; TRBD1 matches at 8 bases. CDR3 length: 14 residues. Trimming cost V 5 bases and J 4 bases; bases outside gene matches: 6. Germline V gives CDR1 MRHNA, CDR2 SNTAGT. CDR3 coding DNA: TGTGCCAGCAGTTCGGACAGGGCGAGCACTGAAGCTTTCTTT. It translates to CASSSDRASTEAFF.

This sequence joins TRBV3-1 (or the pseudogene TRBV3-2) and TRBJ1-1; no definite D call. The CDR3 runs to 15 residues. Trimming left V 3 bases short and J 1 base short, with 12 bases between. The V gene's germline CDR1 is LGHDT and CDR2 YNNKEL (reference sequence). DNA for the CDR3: TGTGCCAGCAGCCAGATGGGGAGGACGAACACTGAAGCTTTCTTT. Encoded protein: CASSQMGRTNTEAFF.